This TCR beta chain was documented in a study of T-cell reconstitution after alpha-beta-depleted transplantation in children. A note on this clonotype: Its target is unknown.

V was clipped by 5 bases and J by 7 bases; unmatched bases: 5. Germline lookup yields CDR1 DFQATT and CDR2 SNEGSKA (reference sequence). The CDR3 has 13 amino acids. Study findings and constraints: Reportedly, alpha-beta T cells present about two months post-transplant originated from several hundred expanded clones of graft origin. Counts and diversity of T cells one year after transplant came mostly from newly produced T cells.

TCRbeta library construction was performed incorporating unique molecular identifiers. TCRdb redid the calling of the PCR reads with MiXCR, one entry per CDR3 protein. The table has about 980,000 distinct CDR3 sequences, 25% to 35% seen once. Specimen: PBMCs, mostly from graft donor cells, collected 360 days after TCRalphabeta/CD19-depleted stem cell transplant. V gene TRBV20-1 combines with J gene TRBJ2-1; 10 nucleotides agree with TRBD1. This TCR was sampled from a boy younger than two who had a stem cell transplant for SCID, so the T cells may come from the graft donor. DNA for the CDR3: TGCAGTGCTCCGAGGACAGGGGGGAATGAGCAGTTCTTC. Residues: CSAPRTGGNEQFF.